This T cell receptor (beta chain) was observed in a study of identifying expanded T cells in peripheral blood. Sequenced by immunoSEQ multiplex PCR; TCRdb stores in-frame clones only, minus some. Of 50,000 to 60,000 clones listed, around 83% are singletons. No infections or other immune events were documented during collection. V lost 0 bases, J lost 1 base, and 10 bases lay in between. Looked up from germline, CDR1 is SGDLS and CDR2 is YYNGEE. The CDR3 has 15 amino acids. Sequenced: blood. The chain employs TRBV9 and TRBJ2-5; D may be TRBD1 (6 bases). The sequence derives from a person aged 18 to 75 in good health. Here the CDR3 DNA reads TGTGCCAGCAGCGTAGAGGGGACACGCCAAGAGACCCAGTACTTC. This sequence encodes CASSVEGTRQETQYF.